Below, 19 T cell receptor beta chains from the same sample are listed, as sequenced in a study of shared clonotypes between healthy human individuals. Clones were read by immunoSEQ multiplex PCR, and TCRdb kept only the in-frame ones, dropping some. The sample lists around 2.3 million clones, approximately 94% seen once, with more than 0.1% in the top ten. Source material: naive CD4+ T cells sorted from blood. Indicated subset: CD45RA+ positively selected. These TCRs come from a man younger than 35 in good health.

The rearrangement links TRBV7-2 to TRBJ2-7; D gene unclear. The CDR3 consists of 13 residues. Germline values: CDR1 SGHTA, CDR2 FQGNSA. V dropped 4 bases and J dropped 0 bases, with 7 bases sitting between them. As DNA, the CDR3 is TGTGCCAGCAGCTCCGGCGTCTCCTACGAGCAGTACTTC. Translating gives CASSSGVSYEQYF. Full variable domain (missing parts from reference TRBV7-2 and TRBJ2-7): GAGVSQSPSNKVTEKGKDVELRCDPISGHTALYWYRQSLGQGLEFLIYFQGNSAPDKSGLPSDRFSAERTGGSVSTLTIQRTQQEDSAVYLCASSSGVSYEQYFGPGTRLTVT.

The V call is TRBV11-2, the J call TRBJ1-6, with 10 bases identical to TRBD1. V lost 1 base and J lost 7; bases outside the gene matches: 4. Germline lookup yields CDR1 SGHAT and CDR2 FQNNGV. The CDR3 is made up of 16 amino acids. CDR3 sequence (DNA): TGTGCCAGCAGCTTAGTGGGACAGGGGCTGAATTCACCCCTCCACTTT. Protein: CASSLVGQGLNSPLHF.

Comment on this clone: Different DNA sequences within this sample yield the same CDR3. V gene TRBV5-1 combines with J gene TRBJ2-2; D gene ambiguous. This CDR3 has 14 residues. Germline assignment: CDR1 SGHRS and CDR2 YFSETQ. The germline V and J ends were trimmed by 2 bases and 1 base, with 6 bases remaining between them. The DNA of the CDR3 is TGCGCCAGCAGCTTCCTAGGGAACACCGGGGAGCTGTTTTTT. Residues: CASSFLGNTGELFF.

This sequence joins TRBV7-8 and TRBJ2-1; possibly TRBD1 for D (6 bases). V dropped 3 bases and J dropped 4 bases, with 13 bases sitting between them. CDR1 and CDR2 (germline): SGHVS, FQNEAQ. CDR3 size: 15 residues. Here the CDR3 DNA reads TGTGCCAGCAGCTTTCAGGGCAGGGGTTACAATGAGCAGTTCTTC. This sequence encodes CASSFQGRGYNEQFF.

In regard to this clone: This specimen includes other DNA sequences encoding the same CDR3. This rearrangement joins TRBV19 to TRBJ1-5; TRBD1 agrees at 8 bases. The junction had 2 bases not matched to a gene; V was cut back by 5 bases and J by 2 bases. Germline V lookup: CDR1 LNHDA, CDR2 SQIVND (reference sequence). The CDR3 is 14 amino acids. Here the CDR3 reads CASSETGGNQPQHF. The CDR3 nucleotides are TGTGCCAGTAGTGAGACAGGGGGCAATCAGCCCCAGCATTTT.

The genes are TRBV29-1 and TRBJ2-3, with 9 bases identical to TRBD1. In germline, CDR1 is SQVTM, CDR2 ANQGSEA. The V segment lost 4 bases and the J segment 2 bases; nucleotides outside the gene matches: 7. The CDR3 runs to 15 residues. CDR3 loop: CSVVGDRADTDTQYF. As DNA, the CDR3 is TGCAGCGTTGTGGGGGACAGGGCGGACACAGATACGCAGTATTTT.

This chain connects TRBV30 to TRBJ2-7; 9 bases match TRBD1. This CDR3 is 14 amino acids long. V gave up 4 bases and J gave up 2 bases; unmatched junction bases: 6. CDR1 and CDR2 (germline): GTSNPN, SVGIG (reference sequence). The CDR3 loop is CAWMADRGPYEQYF. Written as DNA, the CDR3 is TGTGCCTGGATGGCGGACAGGGGACCCTACGAGCAGTACTTC.

J is TRBJ1-5 and V is TRBV19; TRBD1 matches 8 bases. V lost 6 bases and J lost 5; bases outside the gene matches: 9. The CDR3 loop spans 15 amino acids. Per the germline V gene, CDR1 is LNHDA and CDR2 is SQIVND (reference sequence). This CDR3 reads CASRSTGTGYQPQHF. CDR3 DNA: TGTGCCAGTAGGTCTACCGGGACAGGATATCAGCCCCAGCATTTT. The full variable domain, with the rest looked up from reference TRBV19 and TRBJ1-5, is DGGITQSPKYLFRKEGQNVTLSCEQNLNHDAMYWYRQDPGQGLRLIYYSQIVNDFQKGDIAEGYSVSREKKESFPLTVTSAQKNPTAFYLCASRSTGTGYQPQHFGDGTRLSIL.

V is TRBV9 and J is TRBJ2-1; D might be TRBD1 or TRBD2, each matching 5 bases. V lost 4 bases to trimming and J lost 10 bases, with 18 bases between them. Germline V gene data show CDR1 as SGDLS and CDR2 as YYNGEE. This CDR3 contains 14 residues. The DNA of the CDR3 is TGTGCCAGCAGCACCCCCTTCGGGACCCGGGAGCAGTTCTTC. Its translation: CASSTPFGTREQFF.

The chain uses TRBV13 and TRBJ2-7; 12 positions match TRBD2. This CDR3 has 14 residues. The junction had 1 base not matched to a gene; V was cut back by 5 bases and J by 2 bases. Per germline, CDR1 PRHDT and CDR2 FYEKMQ (reference sequence). The CDR3 here is CASSRLAGAYEQYF. In DNA form, the CDR3 reads TGTGCCAGCAGCCGACTAGCGGGGGCCTACGAGCAGTACTTC.

In this sample, this clone turned up once. This rearrangement joins TRBV10-3 to TRBJ2-1; TRBD1 aligns across 9 bases. This CDR3 contains 16 residues. The germline V gene encodes CDR1 ENHRY and CDR2 SYGVKD. The V and J ends lost 4 bases and 3 bases, in that order; junction bases with no gene match: 7. CDR3 sequence (DNA): TGTGCCATCAGTGGGACGCCGGGACAGGGCTACAATGAGCAGTTCTTC. Its translation is CAISGTPGQGYNEQFF.

The CDR3 region is CASSPAGGSNEKLFF. In DNA, the CDR3 is TGTGCCAGCTCACCTGCAGGGGGCTCTAATGAAAAACTGTTTTTT. V is TRBV18 and J is TRBJ1-4, with TRBD1 identical over 8 bases. V lost 3 bases, J lost 3 bases, and 3 bases stayed unmatched. Germline V gives CDR1 KGHSH, CDR2 LQKENI. The CDR3 covers 15 residues.

The rearrangement uses TRBV11-2 and TRBJ1-2; 8 bases map to TRBD1. CDR3 size: 16 residues. Trimming took 5 bases from V and 2 from J; bases not matched to a gene: 10. The V gene's germline CDR1 is SGHAT and CDR2 FQNNGV. The CDR3 sequence: CASSNKGTGRNYGYTF. The CDR3, as DNA: TGTGCCAGCAGCAATAAGGGGACAGGTAGAAACTATGGCTACACCTTC.

The chain couples TRBV9 to TRBJ2-1; D may correspond to TRBD1 or TRBD2 (5 bases each). The V end was cut by 0 bases, the J end by 2 bases, with 12 bases between. Germline V gene lookup returns CDR1 SGDLS and CDR2 YYNGEE. This CDR3 is 16 amino acids long. DNA for the CDR3: TGTGCCAGCAGCGTAGTCCCAGGGAGCCCCTACAATGAGCAGTTCTTC. Encoded protein: CASSVVPGSPYNEQFF. The complete variable domain, with remaining parts taken from reference TRBV9 and TRBJ2-1, reads DSGVTQTPKHLITATGQRVTLRCSPRSGDLSVYWYQQSLDQGLQFLIQYYNGEERAKGNILERFSAQQFPDLHSELNLSSLELGDSALYFCASSVVPGSPYNEQFFGPGTRLTVL.

The chain links TRBV9 to TRBJ1-2; D possibly corresponds to TRBD1 (6 bases). The V gene lost 1 base and the J gene lost 4 bases, with 11 bases spanning the gap. CDR1 and CDR2 from the germline V gene are SGDLS and YYNGEE. There are 14 residues in the CDR3. Here the CDR3 reads CASSVSGTSYGYTF. DNA of the CDR3: TGTGCCAGCAGCGTAAGCGGGACATCCTATGGCTACACCTTC.

The chain is built from TRBV28 and TRBJ2-7; 9 positions agree with TRBD1. The CDR3 has 16 residues. CDR1 MDHEN and CDR2 SYDVKM come from the germline V gene. V lost 6 bases to trimming and J lost 5 bases; unmatched junction nucleotides: 14. The CDR3 loop is CASSPRGDRVYNEQYF. The CDR3 bases are TGTGCCAGCAGCCCTCGGGGGGACAGGGTCTACAACGAGCAGTACTTC.

Of note for this clone: Other DNA sequences of this sample code for an identical CDR3. Here the CDR3 DNA reads TGTGCCAGCAGCTTGGATAGACTTAATGAAAAACTGTTTTTT. Protein product: CASSLDRLNEKLFF. This sequence joins TRBV5-4 and TRBJ1-4, with no clear D. The V gene's germline CDR1 is SGHNT and CDR2 YYREEE (reference sequence). This CDR3 spans 14 amino acids. V was shortened by 0 bases and J by 4 bases, with 7 bases between the two germline ends. The whole variable domain, filled in from reference TRBV5-4 and TRBJ1-4, reads ETGVTQSPTHLIKTRGQQVTLRCSSQSGHNTVSWYQQALGQGPQFIFQYYREEENGRGNFPPRFSGLQFPNYSSELNVNALELDDSALYLCASSLDRLNEKLFFGSGTQLSVL.

V and J are TRBV5-6 and TRBJ2-2, with 7 bases aligning to TRBD1. This CDR3 is 17 amino acids long. V shed 3 bases and J 0 bases; nucleotides not matched to a gene: 8. Germline values: CDR1 SGHDT, CDR2 YYEEEE. The CDR3 spells CASSSSFDRANTGELFF. The CDR3 nucleotides are TGTGCCAGCAGCTCTTCCTTCGACAGGGCGAACACCGGGGAGCTGTTTTTT. The full variable domain, with the rest looked up from reference TRBV5-6 and TRBJ2-2, is DAGVTQSPTHLIKTRGQQVTLRCSPKSGHDTVSWYQQALGQGPQFIFQYYEEEERQRGNFPDRFSGHQFPNYSSELNVNALLLGDSALYLCASSSSFDRANTGELFFGEGSRLTVL.

The rearrangement uses TRBV2 and TRBJ1-5; no clear D gene. CDR3 length: 15 residues. In germline, CDR1 is SNHLY, CDR2 FYNNEI. V lost 6 bases and J 2 bases, leaving 14 bases between the germline ends. In DNA form, the CDR3 reads TGTGCCAGCAGCGAAAGAGGGCTCCGCAATCAGCCCCAGCATTTT. This encodes CASSERGLRNQPQHF.